These 20 T cell receptor beta chains were all obtained from the same sample, sequenced in a study of T cells in Graves' hyperthyroidism and ophthalmopathy. The investigators amplified TCR beta CDR3 regions from RNA transcripts. The TCR CDR3 was amplified in a first-round RT-PCR using the HTBI primer set. MiXCR was run by TCRdb on the multiplex PCR reads, yielding one entry per CDR3 protein. The table has 500,000 to 750,000 distinct CDR3 sequences, less than 20% seen once. The specimen sequenced was blood. The receptors come from a woman in her 30s with Graves' hyperthyroidism.

V and J are TRBV4-1 and TRBJ2-2; the match to TRBD2 covers 9 bases. There are 19 residues in the CDR3. Germline lookup yields CDR1 MGHRA and CDR2 YSYEKL. V was pared by 4 bases and J by 5 bases, with 17 bases of the junction left unmatched. CDR3: CASSPLPGVSGRKTGELFF. The CDR3 region has the DNA TGCGCCAGCAGCCCGCTCCCTGGGGTTAGCGGGAGAAAAACCGGGGAGCTGTTTTTT.

This clonotype has more than one count but fewer than ten. The chain recombines TRBV4-3 with TRBJ1-2, with TRBD1 matching over 10 bases. Germline CDR1 reads LGHNA; CDR2 reads YSLEER. Trimming cost V 0 bases and J 4 bases; bases outside gene matches: 5. CDR3 length equals 16 residues. The CDR3 sequence: CASSQEGTGDSYGYTF. The CDR3 DNA is TGCGCCAGCAGCCAAGAGGGGACAGGGGATAGCTATGGCTACACCTTC.

This clonotype was picked up many times. The chain couples TRBV28 to TRBJ1-5, with TRBD1 as a possible D gene (5 bases). V lost 3 bases and J lost 4, with 10 bases in between. The germline gives CDR1 MDHEN, CDR2 SYDVKM. The CDR3 is 14 amino acids. As DNA, the CDR3 is TGTGCCAGCAGTTTTTGGCAGGGAAATCAGCCCCAGCATTTT. Protein sequence: CASSFWQGNQPQHF.

The chain carries TRBV9 and TRBJ2-2, with no clear D. V was cut by 0 bases and J by 3 bases, with 6 bases left in between. This CDR3 spans 14 amino acids. Germline V CDR1 and CDR2: SGDLS, YYNGEE. The CDR3 here is CASSVATDTGELFF. The CDR3 DNA reads as TGTGCCAGCAGCGTAGCTACAGACACCGGGGAGCTGTTTTTT. Using reference TRBV9 and TRBJ2-2 for the parts outside the CDR3, the full variable domain is DSGVTQTPKHLITATGQRVTLRCSPRSGDLSVYWYQQSLDQGLQFLIQYYNGEERAKGNILERFSAQQFPDLHSELNLSSLELGDSALYFCASSVATDTGELFFGEGSRLTVL.

This clonotype occurred many times. This chain uses TRBV4-1 with TRBJ1-1, with D hard to call. V was shortened by 7 bases and J by 0 bases, with 9 bases between the two germline ends. The CDR3 length is 13 residues. Germline-derived CDR1 and CDR2 are MGHRA and YSYEKL. The CDR3 DNA sequence: TGCGCCAGCAAACAGAATCTGAACACTGAAGCTTTCTTT. This encodes CASKQNLNTEAFF.

The sample holds a few counts of this clonotype. This sequence joins TRBV9 and TRBJ1-1, with 7 bases that match TRBD1. From germline, CDR1 is SGDLS and CDR2 YYNGEE. V dropped 4 bases and J dropped 4; count of bases not matched to a gene: 10. The length of the CDR3 is 15 residues. The CDR3 region has the DNA TGTGCCAGCAGCTTCTCGACAGGGCAGAGCACTGAAGCTTTCTTT. Residues: CASSFSTGQSTEAFF.

The rearrangement joins TRBV7-9 to TRBJ2-3; D assignment may be TRBD1 or TRBD2 (6 bases each). V was cut by 4 bases and J by 10 bases, with 30 bases left in between. Germline lookup yields CDR1 SEHNR and CDR2 FQNEAQ (reference sequence). This CDR3 has 18 residues. The CDR3 DNA follows: TGTGCCAGCAGCTCCAGGCCGGCGGGACACCCAACAAGGTTCGCGCAGTATTTT. Protein product: CASSSRPAGHPTRFAQYF.

The chain combines TRBV20-1 with TRBJ2-7; the D gene is possibly TRBD1 (6 bases). This CDR3 is 14 amino acids long. Germline V gene sequence: CDR1 DFQATT, CDR2 SNEGSKA (reference sequence). The V and J ends lost 1 base and 1 base respectively, with 11 bases between them. The CDR3 DNA reads TGCAGTGCTAGAGGACAGGCTGAGTCCTACGAGCAGTACTTC. As protein: CSARGQAESYEQYF.

There are many counts of this clonotype. J is TRBJ1-5 and V is TRBV5-5; D might be TRBD1 (6 bases). V gave up 0 bases and J gave up 5 bases, with 15 bases separating them. In germline, CDR1 is SGHKS, CDR2 YYEKEE (reference sequence). The CDR3 has 16 amino acids. In DNA form, the CDR3 reads TGTGCCAGCAGCTTGGCTATTGGGACACTAGATCAGCCCCAGCATTTT. This sequence encodes CASSLAIGTLDQPQHF.

The chain is built from TRBV6-1 and TRBJ2-7; possibly TRBD1 for D (5 bases). Germline V gene sequence: CDR1 MNHNS, CDR2 SASEGT. The CDR3 is made up of 14 amino acids. V was clipped by 4 bases and J by 2 bases, with 12 bases between them. The CDR3 reads CASSVRTQTYEQYF. DNA for the CDR3: TGTGCCAGCAGTGTCCGGACACAGACCTACGAGCAGTACTTC.

There are many counts of this clonotype. V gene TRBV7-2 combines with J gene TRBJ2-1; D might be TRBD2 (6 bases). CDR1 is SGHTA, CDR2 FQGNSA, per germline. The CDR3 loop spans 15 amino acids. The ends were cut back, 1 base at V and 5 bases at J, with 12 bases in the middle. This chain's CDR3 is CASSLVAGLNNEQFF. In DNA form, the CDR3 reads TGTGCCAGCAGCTTAGTGGCGGGGTTGAACAATGAGCAGTTCTTC.

This clonotype showed up many times. The chain has TRBV2 and TRBJ2-1, with 9 bases aligning to TRBD2. Trimming took 7 bases from V and 3 from J; bases not matched to a gene: 25. Germline-derived CDR1 and CDR2 are SNHLY and FYNNEI. The CDR3 runs 21 residues. CDR3 sequence: CASTTSDPKGSGSYHYNEQFF. CDR3 bases: TGTGCCAGCACAACTTCGGACCCCAAGGGTAGCGGGAGTTACCACTACAATGAGCAGTTCTTC. The variable domain in full, completed from reference TRBV2 and TRBJ2-1, reads EPEVTQTPSHQVTQMGQEVILRCVPISNHLYFYWYRQILGQKVEFLVSFYNNEISEKSEIFDDQFSVERPDGSNFTLKIRSTKLEDSAMYFCASTTSDPKGSGSYHYNEQFFGPGTRLTVL.

The rearrangement links TRBV20-1 to TRBJ1-2; TRBD1 agrees at 8 bases. V lost 3 bases, J lost 3 bases, and 3 bases stayed unmatched. The CDR3 is 13 residues long. CDR1 is DFQATT, CDR2 SNEGSKA, per germline (reference sequence). The CDR3: CSASTGGDYGYTF. The CDR3 region has the DNA TGCAGTGCTAGTACAGGGGGGGACTATGGCTACACCTTC.

The sample holds many counts of this clonotype. This chain links TRBV27 with TRBJ2-7; possibly TRBD2 for D (5 bases). From germline, CDR1 is MNHEY and CDR2 SMNVEV (reference sequence). This CDR3 is built from 14 residues. Trimming took 2 bases from V and 5 from J, leaving 13 bases between them. In nucleotides, the CDR3 is TGTGCCAGCAGTTTAGTGGGAGTAGGTAACGAGCAGTACTTC. Residues: CASSLVGVGNEQYF.

This chain joins TRBV27 and TRBJ2-7, with TRBD2 identical over 8 bases. Looked up from germline, CDR1 is MNHEY and CDR2 is SMNVEV (reference sequence). This CDR3 has 13 residues. J was trimmed by 3 bases and V by 6 bases; bases with no gene match: 4. Written as DNA, the CDR3 is TGTGCCAGCAGCACTAGCGGTAACTACGAGCAGTACTTC. Protein product: CASSTSGNYEQYF.

This clonotype has a count of ten or more. The rearrangement joins TRBV7-9 to TRBJ1-6, with TRBD1 matching over 7 bases. Germline V gives CDR1 SEHNR, CDR2 FQNEAQ (reference sequence). Unmatched junction bases numbered 2, after V lost 4 bases and J lost 8 bases. This CDR3 has 13 amino acids. As DNA, the CDR3 is TGTGCCAGCAGCTACGGACAGGATTCACCCCTCCACTTT. Its protein product is CASSYGQDSPLHF.

This chain joins TRBV10-3 and TRBJ1-2; 7 bases are a match to TRBD1. Germline values: CDR1 ENHRY, CDR2 SYGVKD. The CDR3 is 14 residues long. V gave up 7 bases and J gave up 4 bases; unmatched junction bases: 9. This CDR3 reads CAITQGGRLYGYTF. CDR3 coding DNA: TGTGCCATCACCCAGGGGGGTCGGCTCTATGGCTACACCTTC.

This chain joins TRBV6-5 and TRBJ2-2, with 10 bases aligning to TRBD1. CDR3 length: 15 residues. CDR1 MNHEY and CDR2 SVGAGI come from the germline V gene. J gave up 3 bases and V 6 bases, and 4 bases lay outside the gene matches. CDR3 sequence (DNA): TGTGCCAGCAGGACAGGGGGCGATGACACCGGGGAGCTGTTTTTT. Its protein product is CASRTGGDDTGELFF.

V and J are TRBV19 and TRBJ2-1, with 11 bases that match TRBD2. The CDR3 spans 17 residues. Trimming at V came to 5 bases and at J to 5 bases, leaving 11 bases not matched to a gene. CDR1 is LNHDA and CDR2 is SQIVND in the germline V gene (reference sequence). Written as DNA, the CDR3 is TGTGCCAGTAGTGGGGGACTAGCGGAGGAAATTAACAATGAGCAGTTCTTC. This gives the protein CASSGGLAEEINNEQFF.

The table lists this clonotype with many counts. The rearrangement joins TRBV4-3 to TRBJ1-2; a weak D match, TRBD1 (5 bases). The CDR3 covers 14 residues. The germline V and J ends were trimmed by 1 base and 8 bases, with 14 bases remaining between them. Germline lookup yields CDR1 LGHNA and CDR2 YSLEER. CDR3 region: CASSQVRGTGGYTF. CDR3 sequence (DNA): TGCGCCAGCAGCCAAGTACGGGGGACCGGCGGCTACACCTTC.